The 9 T cell receptor beta chains below were found in one sample sequenced in a study of T-cell memory formation after mild COVID-19. One entry per CDR3 protein results from TCRdb running MiXCR on the 5' RACE reads. The sample holds 250,000 to 300,000 distinct CDR3 sequences, about 16% seen once. Sequenced sample: PBMCs or a T cell subset sorted from them (not recorded which). The origin of the receptors is a man aged 18-30 years who had mild COVID-19 (a few samples of this study predate the infection). Cell type and time point are not known.

This clonotype showed up just a few times. This rearrangement joins TRBV12-3 or TRBV12-4 to TRBJ2-7, with D tentatively TRBD1 (6 bases). V lost 6 bases to trimming and J lost 0 bases, with 12 bases between them. The CDR3 contains 14 residues. The CDR3, as DNA: TGTGCCAGCAGAAGACAGGCCGGCTCCTACGAGCAGTACTTC. It is translated as CASRRQAGSYEQYF.

At least ten counts were recorded for this clonotype. The DNA of the CDR3 is TGCGCCAGCAGCTCCCGGGACAGGGGCGTCACCGGGGAGCTGTTTTTT. Its translation is CASSSRDRGVTGELFF. The chain employs TRBV4-1 and TRBJ2-2; 10 bases line up with TRBD1. The germline gives CDR1 MGHRA, CDR2 YSYEKL. J was trimmed by 4 bases and V by 5 bases; bases with no gene match: 7. This CDR3 spans 16 amino acids.

There are a few counts of this clonotype. The J gene is TRBJ2-3, the V gene TRBV29-1; possibly TRBD2 for D (5 bases). In germline, CDR1 is SQVTM, CDR2 ANQGSEA. The V and J ends lost 7 bases and 2 bases respectively, with 10 bases between them. This CDR3 comprises 12 residues. CDR3 amino acids: CSGEGDTDTQYF. DNA of the CDR3: TGCAGCGGAGAGGGAGACACAGATACGCAGTATTTT.

In its sample, this clonotype was seen a few times. The DNA of the CDR3 is TGTGCCAGCTCATTACACCAGACCACCTACGAGCAGTACGTC. This translates into CASSLHQTTYEQYV. The V call is TRBV18, the J call TRBJ2-7; D is undetermined. V lost 5 bases to trimming and J lost 2 bases, with 13 bases between them. This CDR3 has 14 amino acids. The germline V gene encodes CDR1 KGHSH and CDR2 LQKENI.

The chain combines TRBV4-2 with TRBJ1-2, with TRBD1 matching over 8 bases. Trimming cost V 0 bases and J 5 bases; bases outside gene matches: 5. The length of the CDR3 is 15 residues. CDR1 is LGHNA and CDR2 is YNFKEQ in the germline V gene. The chain's CDR3 is CASSQDSGGGYGYTF. The CDR3 nucleotides are TGTGCCAGCAGCCAAGATTCAGGGGGCGGGTATGGCTACACCTTC.

The V gene is TRBV20-1, the J gene TRBJ2-5; a possible D gene is TRBD1 (5 bases). V lost 5 bases to trimming and J lost 2 bases, with 15 bases between them. In germline, CDR1 is DFQATT, CDR2 SNEGSKA (reference sequence). This CDR3 region has 14 residues. CDR3 loop: CSAGALLGQETQYF. The CDR3 coding sequence is TGCAGTGCTGGGGCCTTACTCGGACAAGAGACCCAGTACTTC.

This clonotype was seen a handful of times. The rearrangement links TRBV4-2 to TRBJ1-6; no definite D call. Germline loops: CDR1 LGHNA, CDR2 YNFKEQ. The germline V and J ends were trimmed by 1 base and 4 bases, with 8 bases remaining between them. The CDR3 has 15 amino acids. CDR3 sequence (DNA): TGTGCCAGCAGCCAAGGTGAAGGTTATAATTCACCCCTCCACTTT. Protein sequence: CASSQGEGYNSPLHF.

Ten or more counts support this clonotype. The chain employs TRBV12-3 or TRBV12-4 and TRBJ2-3, with D perhaps TRBD2 (5 bases). This CDR3 is built from 14 residues. With 0 bases removed from V and 12 bases from J, the gap between germline ends came to 16 bases. The CDR3: CASSLAVGGQLQYF. CDR3 in DNA: TGTGCCAGCAGTTTAGCGGTTGGCGGGCAGTTACAGTATTTT.

This rearrangement joins TRBV6-2 or TRBV6-3 to TRBJ2-7, with 7 bases that match TRBD1. The CDR3 consists of 11 residues. J gave up 5 bases and V 8 bases, and 3 bases lay outside the gene matches. The germline CDR1 and CDR2 sequences are MNHEY and SVGEGT. CDR3 amino acids: CASGDRDEQYV. For the CDR3, the DNA is TGTGCCAGCGGCGACAGGGACGAGCAGTACGTC.